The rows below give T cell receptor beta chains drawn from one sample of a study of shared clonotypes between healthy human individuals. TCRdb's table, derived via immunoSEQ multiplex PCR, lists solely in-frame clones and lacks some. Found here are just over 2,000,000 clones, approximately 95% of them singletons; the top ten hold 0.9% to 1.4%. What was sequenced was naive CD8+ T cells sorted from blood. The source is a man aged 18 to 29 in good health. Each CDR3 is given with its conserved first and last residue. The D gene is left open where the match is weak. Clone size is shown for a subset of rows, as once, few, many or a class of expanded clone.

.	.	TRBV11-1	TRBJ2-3	TGTGCCAGCAGTTTACAGTTCGATACGCAGTATTTT	CASSLQFDTQYF
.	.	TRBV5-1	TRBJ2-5	TGCGCCAGCAGCTTGGTGGCCAATTGGGAGACCCAGTACTTC	CASSLVANWETQYF
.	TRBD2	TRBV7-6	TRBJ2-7	TGTGCCAGCAGCCAAGGGACTAGCGGGGGGCACTACGAGCAGTACTTC	CASSQGTSGGHYEQYF
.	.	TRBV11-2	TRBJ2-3	TGTGCCAGCAGCGGGGACCTCACAGATACGCAGTATTTT	CASSGDLTDTQYF
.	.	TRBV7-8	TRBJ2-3	TGTGCCAGCAGCTTAGAGGGGGGCGCAGCAGATACGCAGTATTTT	CASSLEGGAADTQYF
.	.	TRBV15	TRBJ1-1	TGTGCCACCAGCGGACGTCTGGACACTGAAGCTTTCTTT	CATSGRLDTEAFF
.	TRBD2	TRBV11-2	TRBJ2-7	TGTGCCAGCAGCTCTTTAGCGGGGACCCCCTACGAGCAGTACTTC	CASSSLAGTPYEQYF
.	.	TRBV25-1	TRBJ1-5	TGTGCCAGCAGCCCCGGTTTGAGGCAGCCCCAGCATTTT	CASSPGLRQPQHF
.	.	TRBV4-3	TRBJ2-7	TGCGCCAGCAGCCAATCGGGACCAGCCTACGAGCAGTACTTC	CASSQSGPAYEQYF
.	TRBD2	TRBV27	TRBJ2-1	TGTGCCAGCAGTTTAGGGCGGGGGGCCAATGAGCAGTTCTTC	CASSLGRGANEQFF
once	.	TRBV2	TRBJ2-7	TGTGCCAGCAGTGAAGCGCTTCCCGAGCAGTACTTC	CASSEALPEQYF
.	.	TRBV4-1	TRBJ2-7	TGCGCCAGCAGCCAAGTGTCCCGTTCCTACGAGCAGTACTTC	CASSQVSRSYEQYF
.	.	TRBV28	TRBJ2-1	TGTGCCAGCAGTTTAAGAGGGAGGAATGAGCAGTTCTTC	CASSLRGRNEQFF
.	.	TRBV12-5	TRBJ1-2	TGTGCTAGTGGTTCGATAACAGGGCTAAATGGCTACACCTTC	CASGSITGLNGYTF
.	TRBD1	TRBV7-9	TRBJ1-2	TGTGCCAGCAGCTTATCCGAACAGGGGGGCGGCTACACCTTC	CASSLSEQGGGYTF
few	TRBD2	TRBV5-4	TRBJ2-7	TGTGCCAGCAGCTTGGGGGGACTAGTCGGGTACGAGCAGTACTTC	CASSLGGLVGYEQYF
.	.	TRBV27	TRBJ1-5	TGTGCCAGCAGTGCTTCACCTACGAGTCAGCCCCAGCATTTT	CASSASPTSQPQHF
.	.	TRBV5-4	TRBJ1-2	TGTGCCAGCAGCTTGGGTGGGGTTCCAGATGGCTACACCTTC	CASSLGGVPDGYTF
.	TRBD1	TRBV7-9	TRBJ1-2	TGTGCCAGCAGCCCGCTGGCGGACAGGGTTAACTATGGCTACACCTTC	CASSPLADRVNYGYTF
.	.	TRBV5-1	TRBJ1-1	TGCGCCAGCAGCTTGATCGGGAACACTGAAGCTTTCTTT	CASSLIGNTEAFF
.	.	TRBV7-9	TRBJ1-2	TGTGCCAGCAGCTTATTAGATGAGGGCAACTATGGCTACACCTTC	CASSLLDEGNYGYTF
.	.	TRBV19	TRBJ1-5	TGTGCCAGTAGTATCGACACACATTATAGCAATCAGCCCCAGCATTTT	CASSIDTHYSNQPQHF
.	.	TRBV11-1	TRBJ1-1	TGTGCCAGCAAAGGGACGAACACTGAAGCTTTCTTT	CASKGTNTEAFF
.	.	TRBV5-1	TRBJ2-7	TGCGCCAGCAGCTTGGCGGGTGGGCTCTACGAGCAGTACTTC	CASSLAGGLYEQYF
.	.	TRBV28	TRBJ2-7	TGTGCCAGCAGCCTCGACACCTACGAGCAGTACTTC	CASSLDTYEQYF
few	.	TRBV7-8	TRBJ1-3	TGTGCCAGCAGCTTAGTCGGAAACACCATATATTTT	CASSLVGNTIYF
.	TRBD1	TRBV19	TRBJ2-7	TGTGCCAGTAGTACCCGACAGGGTTTCTACGAGCAGTACTTC	CASSTRQGFYEQYF
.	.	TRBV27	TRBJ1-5	TGTGCCAGCAGCCCCAAGGACCATCAGCCCCAGCATTTT	CASSPKDHQPQHF
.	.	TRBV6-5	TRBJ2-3	TGTGCCAGCAGCCCGGGGGATACGCAGTATTTT	CASSPGDTQYF
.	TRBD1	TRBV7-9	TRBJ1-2	TGTGCCAGCAGCCTAGGACAGGGCGATCCATTCTACACCTTC	CASSLGQGDPFYTF
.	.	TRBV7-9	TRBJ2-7	TGTGCCAGCAGCTTAGCGCATGGTGAGCAGTACTTC	CASSLAHGEQYF
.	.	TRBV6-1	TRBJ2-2	TGTGCCAGCAGTGAAACTTGGGGAGGCACCGGGGAGCTGTTTTTT	CASSETWGGTGELFF
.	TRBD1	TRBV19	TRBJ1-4	TGTGCCAGTAGTCAGACAGGGAATGGTGAAAAACTGTTTTTT	CASSQTGNGEKLFF
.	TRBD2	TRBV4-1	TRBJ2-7	TGCGCCAGCAGCCAAGATCCTGGCGGGGGGACTTACGAGCAGTACTTC	CASSQDPGGGTYEQYF
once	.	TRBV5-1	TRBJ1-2	TGCGCCAGCAGCCTGGGCCCGAATGGCTACACCTTC	CASSLGPNGYTF
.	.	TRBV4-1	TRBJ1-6	TGCGCCAGCAGCCAAGAGGGCTTCCTAAATTCACCCCTCCACTTT	CASSQEGFLNSPLHF
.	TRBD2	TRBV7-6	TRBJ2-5	TGTGCCAGCAGCTCGACTAGCGGGAGGGCCGGGGAGACCCAGTACTTC	CASSSTSGRAGETQYF
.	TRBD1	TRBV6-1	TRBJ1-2	TGTGCCAGCAGTGAGTACGGACAGGCCTTCGCTTATGGCTACACCTTC	CASSEYGQAFAYGYTF